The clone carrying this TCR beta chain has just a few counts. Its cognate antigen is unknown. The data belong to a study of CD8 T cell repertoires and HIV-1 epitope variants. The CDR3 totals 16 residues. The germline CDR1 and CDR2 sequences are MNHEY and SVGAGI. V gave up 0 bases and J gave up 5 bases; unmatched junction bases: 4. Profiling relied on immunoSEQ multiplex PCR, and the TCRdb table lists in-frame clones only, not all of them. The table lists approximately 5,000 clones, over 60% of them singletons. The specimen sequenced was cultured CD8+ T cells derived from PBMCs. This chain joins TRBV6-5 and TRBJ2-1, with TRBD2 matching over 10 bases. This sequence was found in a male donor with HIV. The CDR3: CASSYSPSGSHNEQFF. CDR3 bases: TGTGCCAGCAGTTACTCTCCTAGCGGGAGCCACAATGAGCAGTTCTTC.